These 22 T cell receptor beta chains share one sample of origin, sequenced in a study of blood T cell repertoires in COVID-19. The table came from immunoSEQ multiplex PCR; TCRdb's copy has only in-frame clones and leaves some out. The sample carries around 190,000 clones, 87% recorded once. Sequencing used PBMCs or T cells enriched from blood (not recorded which). These receptors were taken from a young man with acute COVID-19.

This chain uses TRBV28 with TRBJ2-7; 7 bases line up with TRBD1. The CDR3 runs to 11 residues. The V gene end was trimmed by 6 bases and the J gene end by 9 bases; junction bases not matched to a gene: 5. Germline V lookup: CDR1 MDHEN, CDR2 SYDVKM. CDR3 sequence: CASRRQGRQYF. The CDR3 bases are TGTGCCAGCAGACGACAGGGCAGGCAGTACTTC.

The chain combines TRBV5-1 with TRBJ2-7; no clear D. This CDR3 is built from 16 residues. Germline CDR1 and CDR2: SGHRS and YFSETQ. Between the trimmed V and J ends, which lost 2 bases and 0 bases, there was a span of 15 bases. The CDR3 reads CASSFGGGGVSYEQYF. Written as DNA, the CDR3 is TGCGCCAGCAGCTTCGGTGGCGGCGGAGTCTCCTACGAGCAGTACTTC.

The genes are TRBV18 and TRBJ2-7; 8 bases line up with TRBD2. The germline gives CDR1 KGHSH, CDR2 LQKENI. The V and J ends lost 6 bases and 3 bases, in that order; junction bases with no gene match: 7. CDR3 length equals 14 residues. The CDR3 DNA reads as TGTGCCAGCTCGTCGAAAGCGGGAGACTACGAGCAGTACTTC. Translation: CASSSKAGDYEQYF.

V usage is TRBV6-2 or TRBV6-3 and J usage is TRBJ1-1; 8 bases match TRBD1. This CDR3 contains 15 residues. Germline CDR1 MNHEY, CDR2 SVGEGT. V gave up 2 bases and J gave up 2 bases; unmatched junction bases: 4. The CDR3 spells CASSYRTGGNTEAFF. The CDR3, as DNA: TGTGCCAGCAGTTACCGAACAGGGGGTAACACTGAAGCTTTCTTT.

The genes are TRBV10-1 and TRBJ2-5; TRBD2 matches 10 bases. The CDR3 is made up of 15 amino acids. The germline V gene encodes CDR1 WNHNN and CDR2 SYGVQD (reference sequence). The junction had 4 bases not matched to a gene; V was cut back by 4 bases and J by 2 bases. CDR3: CASSVGTSAQETQYF. The CDR3 nucleotides read TGCGCCAGCAGTGTAGGGACTAGCGCGCAAGAGACCCAGTACTTC.

V and J are TRBV28 and TRBJ1-2, with TRBD1 identical over 9 bases. Trimming cost V 6 bases and J 7 bases; bases outside gene matches: 6. The CDR3 extends over 13 amino acids. Germline V gives CDR1 MDHEN, CDR2 SYDVKM. The CDR3 loop reads CASRGQGLSGYTF. CDR3 coding DNA: TGTGCCAGCAGGGGACAGGGCCTGTCTGGCTACACCTTC.

In its sample, this clone was seen many times. The chain combines TRBV2 with TRBJ2-2; 8 bases agree with TRBD2. There are 15 residues in the CDR3. The V and J ends lost 8 bases and 3 bases, in that order; junction bases with no gene match: 8. CDR1 is SNHLY and CDR2 is FYNNEI in the germline V gene. CDR3 loop: CASAAGTRYTGELFF. The DNA of the CDR3 is TGTGCCAGCGCCGCCGGGACTAGATACACCGGGGAGCTGTTTTTT.

The chain combines TRBV12-3 or TRBV12-4 with TRBJ1-2; 8 bases align to TRBD1. The CDR3 contains 13 residues. With 2 bases clipped from V and 7 bases from J, the junction kept 3 bases outside the gene matches. The CDR3 coding sequence is TGTGCCAGCAGTTTACCGACAGGGGCTGGCTACACCTTC. Protein product: CASSLPTGAGYTF.

This rearrangement joins TRBV5-1 to TRBJ2-1; 9 bases are shared with TRBD2. The V gene end was trimmed by 0 bases and the J gene end by 8 bases; junction bases not matched to a gene: 9. The CDR3 consists of 16 residues. From germline, CDR1 is SGHRS and CDR2 YFSETQ. The CDR3 DNA sequence: TGCGCCAGCAGCTTGGATGGCGGGAGGGCCGGGGATGAGCAGTTCTTC. As protein: CASSLDGGRAGDEQFF.

For the CDR3, the DNA is TGTGCCAGCAGCCCCGGAATCGGGGGAGGGCAGCCCCAGCATTTT. As protein: CASSPGIGGGQPQHF. V is TRBV7-3 and J is TRBJ1-5, with D possibly matching TRBD1 (5 bases). The V and J ends lost 5 bases and 7 bases respectively, with 18 bases between them. The CDR3 has 15 residues. Germline lookup yields CDR1 SGHTA and CDR2 FQGTGA.

The gene calls are TRBV30 and TRBJ2-7; 11 bases are a match to TRBD1. This CDR3 has 13 amino acids. Germline trimming cut 3 bases from V and 4 bases from J; bases unmatched to any gene: 2. CDR1 and CDR2 from the germline V gene are GTSNPN and SVGIG (reference sequence). The CDR3 bases are TGTGCCTGGAGGGGGACAGGGGGTTACGAGCAGTACTTC. Amino acid sequence: CAWRGTGGYEQYF.

This chain links TRBV13 with TRBJ1-3; D is ambiguous. V was shortened by 6 bases and J by 0 bases, with 12 bases between the two germline ends. This CDR3 spans 15 amino acids. Germline V lookup: CDR1 PRHDT, CDR2 FYEKMQ (reference sequence). The DNA of the CDR3 is TGTGCCAGCAGTCACTACCTAAACTCTGGAAACACCATATATTTT. Protein sequence: CASSHYLNSGNTIYF.

This chain uses TRBV5-3 with TRBJ1-5, with D possibly TRBD1 on 6 matching bases. TRBV5-3 falls under the ORF class, with uncertain function. Trimming left V 4 bases short and J 4 bases short, with 21 bases between. The CDR3 runs 17 residues. The CDR3 DNA sequence: TGTGCCAGAAGCCTCAGGCGGTTCAGGGGCGTAAATCAGCCCCAGCATTTT. Its translation is CARSLRRFRGVNQPQHF.

The chain links TRBV4-1 to TRBJ2-7, with TRBD2 as a possible D gene (6 bases). Germline V lookup: CDR1 MGHRA, CDR2 YSYEKL. V was cut by 6 bases and J by 0 bases, with 9 bases left in between. The CDR3 runs to 13 residues. CDR3 nucleotides: TGCGCCAGCAGTCGGACTATCTCCTACGAGCAGTACTTC. This gives the protein CASSRTISYEQYF.

This chain links TRBV9 with TRBJ2-7; TRBD2 might be the D (6 bases). Deletions cut 1 base from V and 3 bases from J, with 11 bases between. Germline V CDR1 and CDR2: SGDLS, YYNGEE. The CDR3 has 14 residues. In DNA, the CDR3 is TGTGCCAGCAGCGTACGGGGGACGAGCTACGAGCAGTACTTC. Residues: CASSVRGTSYEQYF.

The CDR3 region has the DNA TGTGCCAGCAAATGGACTAGCACAATCCAAGAGACCCAGTACTTC. As protein: CASKWTSTIQETQYF. V and J are TRBV2 and TRBJ2-5; TRBD2 matches at 8 bases. The V segment lost 7 bases and the J segment 1 base; nucleotides outside the gene matches: 8. The CDR3 loop spans 15 amino acids. Germline V gene sequence: CDR1 SNHLY, CDR2 FYNNEI.

This clone was seen a handful of times. V usage is TRBV19 and J usage is TRBJ1-2; tentatively, D is TRBD1 (6 bases). From germline, CDR1 is LNHDA and CDR2 SQIVND (reference sequence). V gave up 6 bases and J gave up 0 bases, with 11 bases separating them. CDR3 length: 14 residues. In DNA, the CDR3 is TGTGCCAGTAGCACGGACAGCTCTAACTATGGCTACACCTTC. This codes for CASSTDSSNYGYTF.

The gene calls are TRBV18 and TRBJ2-2; 15 bases fit TRBD2. After removal of 3 bases from V and 7 bases from J, the junction contained 6 bases not matched to a gene. The CDR3 is 17 amino acids. The germline gives CDR1 KGHSH, CDR2 LQKENI. The CDR3 loop reads CASSPGLAGGPNGELFF. CDR3 nucleotide sequence: TGTGCCAGCTCACCTGGACTAGCGGGAGGGCCCAACGGGGAGCTGTTTTTT.

In regard to this clone: Other DNA sequences of this sample code for an identical CDR3. The V gene is TRBV6-4, the J gene TRBJ2-2; the D gene is possibly TRBD1 (6 bases). Trimming cost V 3 bases and J 5 bases, with 7 bases left between them. Germline CDR1 reads MRHNA; CDR2 reads SNTAGT. This CDR3 is built from 13 residues. The CDR3 nucleotides are TGTGCCAGCAGTGAACAGGGAACCGGGGAGCTGTTTTTT. This codes for CASSEQGTGELFF.

V gene TRBV15 combines with J gene TRBJ1-6, with D unresolved. The CDR3 has 12 residues. Germline CDR1 is LNHNV and CDR2 is YYDKDF (reference sequence). Trimming left V 5 bases short and J 8 bases short, with 7 bases between. CDR3 DNA: TGTGCCACCAGCGGGAGAGATTCACCCCTCCACTTT. Translating gives CATSGRDSPLHF.

The chain carries TRBV29-1 and TRBJ2-1; TRBD2 matches 8 bases. V was clipped by 4 bases and J by 0 bases; unmatched bases: 14. The CDR3 is 18 amino acids. Germline V lookup: CDR1 SQVTM, CDR2 ANQGSEA. This CDR3 reads CSVVPREETRSSYNEQFF. The CDR3 bases are TGCAGCGTTGTTCCGCGGGAGGAGACCCGAAGCTCCTACAATGAGCAGTTCTTC.

This clone was counted many times. This chain connects TRBV7-9 to TRBJ2-3, with TRBD2 as a possible D gene (5 bases). With 5 bases removed from V and 3 bases from J, the gap between germline ends came to 18 bases. This CDR3 contains 16 residues. In germline, CDR1 is SEHNR, CDR2 FQNEAQ (reference sequence). The CDR3 spells CASSPNRLTRTDTQYF. CDR3 nucleotides: TGTGCCAGCAGCCCAAACAGACTCACTAGGACAGATACGCAGTATTTT.